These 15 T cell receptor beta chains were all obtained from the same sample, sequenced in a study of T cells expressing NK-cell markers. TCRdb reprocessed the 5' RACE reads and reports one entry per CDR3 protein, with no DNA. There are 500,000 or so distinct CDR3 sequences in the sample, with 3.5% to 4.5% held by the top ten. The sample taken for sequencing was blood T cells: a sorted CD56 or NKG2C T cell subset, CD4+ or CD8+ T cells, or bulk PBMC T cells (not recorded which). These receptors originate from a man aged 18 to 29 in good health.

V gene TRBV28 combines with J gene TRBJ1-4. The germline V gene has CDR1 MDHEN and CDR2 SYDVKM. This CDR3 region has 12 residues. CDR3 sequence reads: CASSGVGEKLFF. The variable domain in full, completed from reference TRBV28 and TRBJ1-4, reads DVKVTQSSRYLVKRTGEKVFLECVQDMDHENMFWYRQDPGLGLRLIYFSYDVKMKEKGDIPEGYSVSREKKERFSLILESASTNQTSMYLCASSGVGEKLFFGSGTQLSVL.

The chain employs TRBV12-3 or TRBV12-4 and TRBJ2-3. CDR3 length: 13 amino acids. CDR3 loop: CASSAWPTDTQYF.

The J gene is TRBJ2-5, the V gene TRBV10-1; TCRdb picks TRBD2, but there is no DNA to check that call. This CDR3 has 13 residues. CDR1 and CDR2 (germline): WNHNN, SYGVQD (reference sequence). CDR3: CASSEAGGETQYF.

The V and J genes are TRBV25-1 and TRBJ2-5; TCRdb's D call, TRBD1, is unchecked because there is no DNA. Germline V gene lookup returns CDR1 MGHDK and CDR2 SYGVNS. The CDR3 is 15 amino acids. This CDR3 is CASSGSGQLQETQYF.

The CDR3 region is CASSPRTGDMNTEAFF. The J gene is TRBJ1-1, the V gene TRBV5-1; TCRdb designates TRBD1, a call that cannot be tested without DNA. Germline V CDR1 and CDR2: SGHRS, YFSETQ. The CDR3 extends over 16 amino acids.

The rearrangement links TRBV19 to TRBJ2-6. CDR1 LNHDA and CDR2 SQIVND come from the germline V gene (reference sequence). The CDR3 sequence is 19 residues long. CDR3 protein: CASSIDPSVASSGANVLTF.

The CDR3 sequence: CASSSDAGTAAYEQYF. This sequence joins TRBV5-5 and TRBJ2-7; TCRdb names TRBD2, which stays unverified in the absence of DNA. This CDR3 has 16 amino acids. From germline, CDR1 is SGHKS and CDR2 YYEKEE (reference sequence).

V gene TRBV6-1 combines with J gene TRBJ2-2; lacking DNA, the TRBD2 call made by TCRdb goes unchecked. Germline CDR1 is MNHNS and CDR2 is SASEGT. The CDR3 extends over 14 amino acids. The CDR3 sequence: CASKIERGTGELFF.

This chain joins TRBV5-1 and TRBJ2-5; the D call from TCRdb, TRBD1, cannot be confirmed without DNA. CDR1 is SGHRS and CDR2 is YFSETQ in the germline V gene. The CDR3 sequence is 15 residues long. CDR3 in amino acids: CASALAGTWAETQYF.

This chain's CDR3 is CSGRQGNGELFF. The chain combines TRBV29-1 with TRBJ2-2; TCRdb calls TRBD1, which cannot be checked without DNA. The CDR3 sequence is 12 residues long. In germline, CDR1 is SQVTM, CDR2 ANQGSEA.

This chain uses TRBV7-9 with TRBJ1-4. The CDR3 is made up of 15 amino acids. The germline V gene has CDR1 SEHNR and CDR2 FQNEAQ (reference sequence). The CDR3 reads CASSSKTATNEKLFF.

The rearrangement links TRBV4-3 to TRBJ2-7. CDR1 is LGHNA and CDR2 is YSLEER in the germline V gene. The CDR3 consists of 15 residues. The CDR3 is CASSQEATVPYEQYF.

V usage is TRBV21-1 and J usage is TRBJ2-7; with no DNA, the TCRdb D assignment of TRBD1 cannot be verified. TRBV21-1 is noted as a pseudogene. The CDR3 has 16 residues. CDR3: CASSKRSGGCTYEQYF.

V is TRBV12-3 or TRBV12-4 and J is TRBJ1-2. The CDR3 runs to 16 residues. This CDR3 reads CASSSGHADTRYGYTF.

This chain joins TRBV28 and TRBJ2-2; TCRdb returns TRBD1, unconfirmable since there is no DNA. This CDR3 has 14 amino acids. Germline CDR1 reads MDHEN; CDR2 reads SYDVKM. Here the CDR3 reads CATHWTGNTGELFF.